These 13 T cell receptor beta chains came from one sample sequenced in a study of shared clonotypes between healthy human individuals. Only CD45RO-negative cells positively selected for CCR7 counted as naive CD8 cells, so terminally differentiated effector memory CD45RA+ cells were excluded. Produced via immunoSEQ multiplex PCR; TCRdb's table is partial and in-frame only. The table has approximately 740,000 clones, about 91% seen once. The source material was naive CD8+ T cells sorted from blood. These receptors originate from a man aged 25 to 45 in good health.

The rearrangement links TRBV4-3 to TRBJ2-2; TRBD1 aligns across 9 bases. With V trimmed by 3 bases and J by 3 bases, 11 bases remained unmatched. Germline V gene sequence: CDR1 LGHNA, CDR2 YSLEER. This CDR3 comprises 18 residues. CDR3 nucleotide sequence: TGCGCCAGCAGCCATCGATTGGGGGGACAGGGATACACCGGGGAGCTGTTTTTT. It encodes CASSHRLGGQGYTGELFF.

The rearrangement uses TRBV5-1 and TRBJ2-7, with 10 bases fitting TRBD2. Trimming took 0 bases from V and 0 from J; bases not matched to a gene: 3. The CDR3 is 16 amino acids. Looked up from germline, CDR1 is SGHRS and CDR2 is YFSETQ. CDR3 coding DNA: TGCGCCAGCAGCTTGGCGCTAGCGGGGGACTCCTACGAGCAGTACTTC. Translation gives CASSLALAGDSYEQYF.

The rearrangement uses TRBV7-3 and TRBJ2-7; no reliable D call. V lost 2 bases to trimming and J lost 6 bases, with 14 bases between them. CDR3 length equals 14 residues. CDR1 and CDR2 from the germline V gene are SGHTA and FQGTGA. CDR3 in amino acids: CASSLVPRDSEQYF. CDR3 nucleotide sequence: TGTGCCAGCAGCTTAGTTCCTAGAGATTCCGAGCAGTACTTC.

The rearrangement joins TRBV28 to TRBJ2-1, with D perhaps TRBD1 or TRBD2 (5 bases each). The CDR3 extends over 13 amino acids. V was pared by 5 bases and J by 5 bases, with 10 bases between. CDR1 is MDHEN and CDR2 is SYDVKM in the germline V gene. The CDR3 nucleotides are TGTGCCAGCAGTGGGACCACCAACAATGAGCAGTTCTTC. Translated: CASSGTTNNEQFF.

The chain carries TRBV5-4 and TRBJ2-5, with 8 bases matching TRBD1. With 3 bases clipped from V and 1 base from J, the junction kept 8 bases outside the gene matches. The CDR3 spans 16 residues. The germline V gene has CDR1 SGHNT and CDR2 YYREEE (reference sequence). DNA of the CDR3: TGTGCCAGCAGCTCGAGGGACAGGACCACCCAAGAGACCCAGTACTTC. This gives the protein CASSSRDRTTQETQYF.

The V gene is TRBV30, the J gene TRBJ2-7; TRBD1 matches 8 bases. V lost 0 bases, J lost 2 bases, and 9 bases stayed unmatched. Germline lookup yields CDR1 GTSNPN and CDR2 SVGIG (reference sequence). The CDR3 consists of 16 residues. This CDR3 reads CAWSVQGGQRPYEQYF. In DNA, the CDR3 is TGTGCCTGGAGTGTACAGGGGGGACAGAGGCCCTACGAGCAGTACTTC.

V usage is TRBV7-9 and J usage is TRBJ2-3, with 10 positions matching TRBD2. CDR3 length: 19 residues. Germline V lookup: CDR1 SEHNR, CDR2 FQNEAQ (reference sequence). With 2 bases clipped from V and 0 bases from J, the junction kept 11 bases outside the gene matches. CDR3 nucleotide sequence: TGTGCCAGCAGCTTATTCCTCGGGACTAGCGCGTCTAGCACAGATACGCAGTATTTT. It yields the protein CASSLFLGTSASSTDTQYF.

This chain links TRBV30 with TRBJ2-2; D possibly corresponds to TRBD1 (6 bases). In germline, CDR1 is GTSNPN, CDR2 SVGIG (reference sequence). V was clipped by 4 bases and J by 6 bases, with 15 bases between them. The CDR3 spans 14 residues. Here the CDR3 DNA reads TGTGCCTGGACCGGGACAATCTTTCCCGGGGAGCTGTTTTTT. Its translation is CAWTGTIFPGELFF. Full variable domain (rest looked up from reference TRBV30 and TRBJ2-2): SQTIHQWPATLVQPVGSPLSLECTVEGTSNPNLYWYRQAAGRGLQLLFYSVGIGQISSEVPQNLSASRPQDRQFILSSKKLLLSDSGFYLCAWTGTIFPGELFFGEGSRLTVL.

This chain links TRBV7-6 with TRBJ2-3; D is ambiguous. The CDR3 totals 12 residues. Trimming left V 5 bases short and J 5 bases short, with 8 bases between. Germline CDR1 and CDR2: SGHVS and FNYEAQ. The CDR3 reads CASSPIEDTQYF. Written as DNA, the CDR3 is TGTGCCAGCAGCCCCATTGAAGATACGCAGTATTTT.

The V call is TRBV27, the J call TRBJ1-1; D gene ambiguous. The CDR3 covers 14 residues. Germline CDR1 and CDR2: MNHEY and SMNVEV (reference sequence). The V gene lost 5 bases and the J gene lost 1 base, with 11 bases spanning the gap. The DNA of the CDR3 is TGTGCCAGCAGTCTTCGGGAGGCGAACACTGAAGCTTTCTTT. This encodes CASSLREANTEAFF.

J is TRBJ2-1 and V is TRBV10-3; 9 nucleotides agree with TRBD2. There are 16 residues in the CDR3. V lost 0 bases, J lost 3 bases, and 3 bases stayed unmatched. Germline CDR1 and CDR2: ENHRY and SYGVKD. The CDR3 spells CAISESTSGLYNEQFF. In DNA, the CDR3 is TGTGCCATCAGTGAGTCGACTAGCGGTCTCTACAATGAGCAGTTCTTC.

The V gene is TRBV7-9, the J gene TRBJ2-1, with 9 bases lining up with TRBD2. Germline CDR1 is SEHNR and CDR2 is FQNEAQ (reference sequence). The CDR3 extends over 15 amino acids. The V gene end was trimmed by 0 bases and the J gene end by 6 bases; junction bases not matched to a gene: 3. In nucleotides, the CDR3 is TGTGCCAGCAGCTTAGCCCCTAGCGGGGTCAATGAGCAGTTCTTC. This translates into CASSLAPSGVNEQFF. The full variable domain, its missing parts supplied by reference TRBV7-9 and TRBJ2-1, is DTGVSQNPRHKITKRGQNVTFRCDPISEHNRLYWYRQTLGQGPEFLTYFQNEAQLEKSRLLSDRFSAERPKGSFSTLEIQRTEQGDSAMYLCASSLAPSGVNEQFFGPGTRLTVL.

The V gene is TRBV7-3, the J gene TRBJ2-3; TRBD2 matches at 7 bases. The CDR3 contains 14 residues. V shed 2 bases and J 4 bases; nucleotides not matched to a gene: 3. The germline CDR1 and CDR2 sequences are SGHTA and FQGTGA. The CDR3 coding sequence is TGTGCCAGCAGCTTATTCGGACTAGCAGATACGCAGTATTTT. Translating gives CASSLFGLADTQYF.